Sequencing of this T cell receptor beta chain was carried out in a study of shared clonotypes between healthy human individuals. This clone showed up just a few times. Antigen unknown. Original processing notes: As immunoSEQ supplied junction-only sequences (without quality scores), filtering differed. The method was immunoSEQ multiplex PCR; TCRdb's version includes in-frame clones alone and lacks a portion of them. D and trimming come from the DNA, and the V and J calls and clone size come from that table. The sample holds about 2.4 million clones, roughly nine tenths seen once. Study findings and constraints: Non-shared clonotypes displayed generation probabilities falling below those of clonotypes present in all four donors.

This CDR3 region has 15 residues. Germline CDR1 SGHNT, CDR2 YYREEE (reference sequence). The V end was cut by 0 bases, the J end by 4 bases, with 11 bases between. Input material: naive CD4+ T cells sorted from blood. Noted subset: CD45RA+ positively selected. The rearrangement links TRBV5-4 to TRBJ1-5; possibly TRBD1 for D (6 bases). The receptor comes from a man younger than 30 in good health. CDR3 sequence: CASSLGGQINQPQHF. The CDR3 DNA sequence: TGTGCCAGCAGCTTGGGAGGACAGATTAATCAGCCCCAGCATTTT. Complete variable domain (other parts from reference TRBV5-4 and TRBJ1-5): ETGVTQSPTHLIKTRGQQVTLRCSSQSGHNTVSWYQQALGQGPQFIFQYYREEENGRGNFPPRFSGLQFPNYSSELNVNALELDDSALYLCASSLGGQINQPQHFGDGTRLSIL.